This T cell receptor beta chain is from a study of blood T cell repertoires in COVID-19. Study as a whole: Spain, Italy and the United States supplied samples that represented acute and convalescent COVID-19. PBMCs, B-cell-depleted T cells, or T cells provided the cDNA or gDNA that made up the material.

V lost 5 bases, J lost 7 bases, and 7 bases stayed unmatched. Germline CDR1 reads MDHEN; CDR2 reads SYDVKM. CDR3 size: 13 residues. Clones were sequenced by immunoSEQ multiplex PCR, and TCRdb holds only the in-frame ones, with some missing. The repertoire holds 360,000 or so clones, with just under 90% as singletons. The TCR originated in a young woman who had recovered from COVID-19. V gene TRBV28 combines with J gene TRBJ1-2, with 7 bases lining up with TRBD1. The sample consisted of PBMCs or T cells enriched from blood (not recorded which). CDR3 protein: CASSPGTARGYTF. Written as DNA, the CDR3 is TGTGCCAGCAGTCCCGGGACAGCACGTGGCTACACCTTC.